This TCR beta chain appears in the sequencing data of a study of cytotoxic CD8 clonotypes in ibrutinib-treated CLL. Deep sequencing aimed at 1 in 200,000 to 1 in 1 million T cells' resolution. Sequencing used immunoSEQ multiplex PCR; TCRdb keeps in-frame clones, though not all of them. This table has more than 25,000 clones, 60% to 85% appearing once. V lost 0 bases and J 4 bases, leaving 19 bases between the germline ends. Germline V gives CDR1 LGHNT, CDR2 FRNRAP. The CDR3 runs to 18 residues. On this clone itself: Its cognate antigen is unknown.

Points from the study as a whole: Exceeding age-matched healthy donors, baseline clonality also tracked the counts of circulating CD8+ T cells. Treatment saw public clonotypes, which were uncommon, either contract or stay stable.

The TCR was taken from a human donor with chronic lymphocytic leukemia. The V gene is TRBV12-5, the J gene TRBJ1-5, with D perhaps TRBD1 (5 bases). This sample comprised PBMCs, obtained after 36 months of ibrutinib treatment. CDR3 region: CASGLVTNGGRVNQPQHF. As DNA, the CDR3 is TGTGCTAGTGGTTTGGTCACAAACGGGGGGAGGGTGAATCAGCCCCAGCATTTT.